The 12 T cell receptor beta chains presented below share a single source sample, sequenced in a study of shared clonotypes between healthy human individuals (dated by TCRdb to 2018 to 2020). The library was prepared using the immunoSEQ multiplex PCR assay. TCRdb limited this immuneACCESS table to in-frame rearrangements with V and J called. A share of clones is missing; checked studies link under half to unresolved V genes, and the rest is unexplained. A total of over 2 million clones appear in this sample, approximately 90% of them only once. The ten largest make up around 0.38% of the sample. The sequenced sample consisted of naive CD4+ T cells from PBMCs. In the paper's terms, the cell subset or site label means: CD45RA+ positively selected. All receptors come from a man between 18 and 35 years old in good health. Some clones in this sample may be carry-over from other donors' samples.

With respect to this clone: At the DNA level, this CDR3 is encoded by other sequences in the same sample as well. The genes are TRBV5-1 and TRBJ2-1; no clear D. V lost 0 bases and J lost 4, with 11 bases in between. CDR3 length equals 15 residues. Per germline, CDR1 SGHRS and CDR2 YFSETQ. The CDR3 is CASSLAAVSYNEQFF. The CDR3 DNA reads as TGCGCCAGCAGCTTGGCGGCAGTCAGTTACAATGAGCAGTTCTTC.

V and J are TRBV6-1 and TRBJ2-2, with D perhaps assigned TRBD1 or TRBD2 (7 bases each). The ends were cut back, 6 bases at V and 4 bases at J, with 12 bases in the middle. Germline values: CDR1 MNHNS, CDR2 SASEGT. CDR3 length equals 14 residues. The CDR3 DNA follows: TGTGCCAGCAGAGCCAGGGGGGGCACCGGGGAGCTGTTTTTT. The encoded protein is CASRARGGTGELFF.

The chain links TRBV4-2 to TRBJ1-1; D unclear. CDR3 length equals 13 residues. CDR1 is LGHNA and CDR2 is YNFKEQ in the germline V gene. V lost 0 bases and J 5 bases, leaving 7 bases between the germline ends. CDR3 sequence: CASSQDKRTEAFF. DNA of the CDR3: TGTGCCAGCAGCCAAGATAAGCGGACTGAAGCTTTCTTT.

About this clone: Other nucleotide sequences in the sample specify the same CDR3. The chain links TRBV7-3 to TRBJ2-1; no clear D. This CDR3 comprises 14 residues. The germline V gene encodes CDR1 SGHTA and CDR2 FQGTGA. Trimming took off 5 bases at V and 0 bases at J, with 8 bases between the two ends. The CDR3 DNA sequence: TGTGCCAGCAGCCTTAGCAGCTCCTACAATGAGCAGTTCTTC. Its protein is CASSLSSSYNEQFF.

V gene TRBV30 combines with J gene TRBJ1-1, with unresolved D. From germline, CDR1 is GTSNPN and CDR2 SVGIG (reference sequence). The CDR3 runs 16 residues. Trimming removed 1 base at V and 4 bases at J, with 19 bases between. The CDR3 nucleotides read TGTGCCTGGAGTGCAGAACCTCAAAATAGGTTCACTGAAGCTTTCTTT. Translation gives CAWSAEPQNRFTEAFF. Complete variable domain (other parts from reference TRBV30 and TRBJ1-1): SQTIHQWPATLVQPVGSPLSLECTVEGTSNPNLYWYRQAAGRGLQLLFYSVGIGQISSEVPQNLSASRPQDRQFILSSKKLLLSDSGFYLCAWSAEPQNRFTEAFFGQGTRLTVV.

The count of this clone is one. The CDR3 DNA reads as TGTGCCAGCAGCTCCACCCGGGGGGGCGGCTACACCTTC. This gives the protein CASSSTRGGGYTF. This chain links TRBV11-2 with TRBJ1-2, with D possibly matching TRBD1 (6 bases). Trimming took 4 bases from V and 8 from J, leaving 14 bases between them. This CDR3 is built from 13 residues. Germline V lookup: CDR1 SGHAT, CDR2 FQNNGV.

J is TRBJ2-3 and V is TRBV2; D gene uncertain. V lost 4 bases to trimming and J lost 7 bases, with 12 bases between them. The CDR3 covers 13 residues. Germline CDR1 and CDR2: SNHLY and FYNNEI. The CDR3 nucleotides read TGTGCCAGCAGTGGGGGAAATCGGAATACGCAGTATTTT. It yields the protein CASSGGNRNTQYF. Full variable domain (rest looked up from reference TRBV2 and TRBJ2-3): EPEVTQTPSHQVTQMGQEVILRCVPISNHLYFYWYRQILGQKVEFLVSFYNNEISEKSEIFDDQFSVERPDGSNFTLKIRSTKLEDSAMYFCASSGGNRNTQYFGPGTRLTVL.

The chain links TRBV5-1 to TRBJ2-1, with 10 nucleotides matching TRBD1. Germline V gene sequence: CDR1 SGHRS, CDR2 YFSETQ. Trimming removed 4 bases from V and 5 bases from J; junction bases left unmatched: 9. The CDR3 runs 16 residues. The CDR3 is CASSPFGQGVHNEQFF. For the CDR3, the DNA is TGCGCCAGCAGCCCCTTTGGACAGGGGGTACACAATGAGCAGTTCTTC.

The rearrangement links TRBV5-1 to TRBJ2-7, with a tentative D call TRBD1 (6 bases). The germline V gene encodes CDR1 SGHRS and CDR2 YFSETQ. The CDR3 is 14 residues long. The germline V and J ends were trimmed by 4 bases and 6 bases, with 17 bases remaining between them. In DNA, the CDR3 is TGCGCCAGCAGCGATCCTCAGGGGTCCGGCGAGCAGTACTTC. Protein: CASSDPQGSGEQYF.

V gene TRBV28 combines with J gene TRBJ1-1, with D possibly TRBD1 on 6 matching bases. Germline loops: CDR1 MDHEN, CDR2 SYDVKM. V lost 6 bases and J 5 bases, leaving 13 bases between the germline ends. The length of the CDR3 is 13 residues. The CDR3 coding sequence is TGTGCCAGCAGGCCCGGACAGCGGACTGAAGCTTTCTTT. As protein: CASRPGQRTEAFF.

This sequence joins TRBV9 and TRBJ2-3; D is possibly TRBD1 or TRBD2 (5 bases each). Trimming removed 2 bases from V and 7 bases from J, with 11 bases in between. The length of the CDR3 is 13 residues. Germline V gene data show CDR1 as SGDLS and CDR2 as YYNGEE. The CDR3 DNA sequence: TGTGCCAGCAGCGTCGGGACGGGCAATACGCAGTATTTT. It yields the protein CASSVGTGNTQYF.

The genes are TRBV21-1 and TRBJ2-7; TRBD1 reflects the table's D call only, with no check against the DNA. TRBV21-1 is described as a pseudogene. The CDR3 runs 19 residues. The CDR3 sequence is CASSKVTTRTGGGNYEQYF. The CDR3 DNA is TGTGCCAGCAGCAAAGTTACGACCAGGACAGGGGGCGGTAACTACGAGCAGTACTTC.